The 11 T cell receptor beta chains below all came from one sample that was sequenced in a study of CD8 T cells in Susac syndrome. Random hexamers were used to reverse transcribe roughly 0.45 to 1 ug of RNA. TCRdb recomputed calls from the immunoSEQ multiplex PCR reads with MiXCR, one row per CDR3 protein. The sample records about 140,000 distinct CDR3 sequences, 85% to 95% being singletons. The sample taken for sequencing was CD8+ T cells from PBMCs. The receptors shown here come from a human donor with Susac syndrome.

The chain carries TRBV7-3 and TRBJ2-1, with D uncertain. Trimming took off 1 base at V and 0 bases at J, with 7 bases between the two ends. Germline V CDR1 and CDR2: SGHTA, FQGTGA. This CDR3 region has 15 residues. The CDR3 DNA reads TGTGCCAGCAGCTTAAGTGTAAGCTCCTACAATGAGCAGTTCTTC. Translation: CASSLSVSSYNEQFF.

The chain employs TRBV7-6 and TRBJ2-7, with D perhaps assigned TRBD1 or TRBD2 (5 bases each). Looked up from germline, CDR1 is SGHVS and CDR2 is FNYEAQ. The V gene lost 5 bases and the J gene lost 7 bases, with 21 bases spanning the gap. CDR3 length equals 15 residues. CDR3 nucleotide sequence: TGTGCCAGCAGCCAAAACCGGGGCCAGCCTTTGGAGCAGTACTTC. It encodes CASSQNRGQPLEQYF.

The genes are TRBV5-1 and TRBJ2-1, with D possibly matching TRBD2 (6 bases). The length of the CDR3 is 16 residues. Germline V gives CDR1 SGHRS, CDR2 YFSETQ. V lost 2 bases, J lost 0 bases, and 12 bases lay in between. The CDR3 DNA reads TGCGCCAGCAGCTTACGGGACTTAAGCTCCTACAATGAGCAGTTCTTC. It yields the protein CASSLRDLSSYNEQFF.

V and J are TRBV29-1 and TRBJ1-3, with D perhaps TRBD1 (5 bases). This CDR3 region has 12 residues. V was clipped by 6 bases and J by 3 bases, with 9 bases between them. CDR1 is SQVTM and CDR2 is ANQGSEA in the germline V gene. CDR3 in DNA: TGCAGCGTCTCGGGACTTGGAAACACCATATATTTT. It encodes CSVSGLGNTIYF.

The rearrangement uses TRBV12-3 or TRBV12-4 and TRBJ1-2, with unresolved D. The CDR3 sequence is 11 residues long. Trimming removed 10 bases from V and 4 bases from J, with 10 bases in between. The CDR3 here is CATTVVYGYTF. CDR3 sequence (DNA): TGTGCCACCACGGTAGTCTATGGCTACACCTTC.

The chain has TRBV5-1 and TRBJ1-1; 12 nucleotides align to TRBD1. Germline-derived CDR1 and CDR2 are SGHRS and YFSETQ. CDR3 length equals 17 residues. The V gene end was trimmed by 4 bases and the J gene end by 1 base; junction bases not matched to a gene: 8. CDR3 DNA sequence: TGCGCCAGCAGCCCGGTGGGGACAGGGGGCGAGAACACTGAAGCTTTCTTT. It yields the protein CASSPVGTGGENTEAFF. Combining the CDR3 with reference TRBV5-1 and TRBJ1-1 gives the whole variable domain KAGVTQTPRYLIKTRGQQVTLSCSPISGHRSVSWYQQTPGQGLQFLFEYFSETQRNKGNFPGRFSGRQFSNSRSEMNVSTLELGDSALYLCASSPVGTGGENTEAFFGQGTRLTVV.

This clonotype was seen a handful of times. The V call is TRBV6-2 or TRBV6-3, the J call TRBJ2-7; 8 bases align to TRBD1. Germline CDR1 MNHEY, CDR2 SVGEGT. The CDR3 loop spans 14 amino acids. The V segment lost 5 bases and the J segment 0 bases; nucleotides outside the gene matches: 3. The chain's CDR3 is CASSGGQASYEQYF. CDR3 nucleotide sequence: TGTGCCAGCAGTGGGGGACAGGCCTCCTACGAGCAGTACTTC.

The chain links TRBV27 to TRBJ2-5, with D tentatively TRBD2 (6 bases). The germline V gene has CDR1 MNHEY and CDR2 SMNVEV (reference sequence). This CDR3 comprises 13 residues. The V end was cut by 3 bases, the J end by 5 bases, with 10 bases between. Here the CDR3 DNA reads TGTGCCAGCAGTTTCGGGGGAATGGAGACCCAGTACTTC. Translating it yields CASSFGGMETQYF.

The chain links TRBV12-3 or TRBV12-4 to TRBJ2-3, with 10 bases fitting TRBD1. The CDR3 runs 14 residues. V dropped 6 bases and J dropped 1; count of bases not matched to a gene: 1. As DNA, the CDR3 is TGTGCCAGCAGCGGGACAGGGGGCACAGATACGCAGTATTTT. Its protein product is CASSGTGGTDTQYF.

The CDR3 sequence is CASSQDQGEVGGELFF. DNA for the CDR3: TGCGCCAGCAGCCAAGATCAGGGGGAGGTCGGCGGGGAGCTGTTTTTT. The rearrangement links TRBV4-1 to TRBJ2-2; the D gene is possibly TRBD1 (7 bases). The CDR3 spans 16 residues. Trimming removed 0 bases from V and 7 bases from J, with 15 bases in between. Germline lookup yields CDR1 MGHRA and CDR2 YSYEKL.

The gene calls are TRBV27 and TRBJ1-1, with TRBD1 as a possible D gene (6 bases). V shed 5 bases and J shed 1 base, with 14 bases lying between them. Germline V CDR1 and CDR2: MNHEY, SMNVEV (reference sequence). The CDR3 runs 15 residues. The DNA for the CDR3 is TGTGCCAGCAGTCCGCCCGGGACACCGAACACTGAAGCTTTCTTT. Amino acid sequence: CASSPPGTPNTEAFF.